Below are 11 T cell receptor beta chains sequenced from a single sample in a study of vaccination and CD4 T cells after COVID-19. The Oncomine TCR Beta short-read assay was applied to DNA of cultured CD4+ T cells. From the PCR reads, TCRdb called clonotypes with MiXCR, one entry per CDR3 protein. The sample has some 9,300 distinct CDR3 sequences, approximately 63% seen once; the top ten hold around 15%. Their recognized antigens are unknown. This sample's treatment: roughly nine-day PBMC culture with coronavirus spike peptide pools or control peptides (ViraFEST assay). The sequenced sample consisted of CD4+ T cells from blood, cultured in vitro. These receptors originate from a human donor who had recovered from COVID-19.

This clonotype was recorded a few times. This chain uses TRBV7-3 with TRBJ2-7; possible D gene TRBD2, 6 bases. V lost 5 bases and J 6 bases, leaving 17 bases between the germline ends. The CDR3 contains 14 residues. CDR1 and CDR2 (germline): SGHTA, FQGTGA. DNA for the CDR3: TGTGCCAGCAGCCCTAACGGGCTAGCGAGCGAGCAGTACTTC. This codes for CASSPNGLASEQYF.

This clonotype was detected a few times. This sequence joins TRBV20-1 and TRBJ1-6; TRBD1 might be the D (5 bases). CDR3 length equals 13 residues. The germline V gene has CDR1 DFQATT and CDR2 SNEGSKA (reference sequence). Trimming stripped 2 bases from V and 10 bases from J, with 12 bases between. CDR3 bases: TGCAGTGCTAGATTCAGGGCCGACTCACCCCTCCACTTT. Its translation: CSARFRADSPLHF.

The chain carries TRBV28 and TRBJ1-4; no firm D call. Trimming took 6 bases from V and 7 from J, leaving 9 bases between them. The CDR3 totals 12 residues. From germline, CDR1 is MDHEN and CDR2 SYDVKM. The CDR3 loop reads CASRDLGEKLFF. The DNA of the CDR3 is TGTGCCAGCAGGGACTTGGGTGAAAAACTGTTTTTT. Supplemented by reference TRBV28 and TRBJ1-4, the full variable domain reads DVKVTQSSRYLVKRTGEKVFLECVQDMDHENMFWYRQDPGLGLRLIYFSYDVKMKEKGDIPEGYSVSREKKERFSLILESASTNQTSMYLCASRDLGEKLFFGSGTQLSVL.

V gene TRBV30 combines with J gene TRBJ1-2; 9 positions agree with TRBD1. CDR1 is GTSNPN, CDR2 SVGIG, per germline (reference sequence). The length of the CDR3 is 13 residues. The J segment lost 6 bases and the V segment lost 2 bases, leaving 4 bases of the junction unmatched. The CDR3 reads CAWSSGQGNGYTF. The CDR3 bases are TGTGCCTGGAGTTCAGGACAGGGGAATGGCTACACCTTC.

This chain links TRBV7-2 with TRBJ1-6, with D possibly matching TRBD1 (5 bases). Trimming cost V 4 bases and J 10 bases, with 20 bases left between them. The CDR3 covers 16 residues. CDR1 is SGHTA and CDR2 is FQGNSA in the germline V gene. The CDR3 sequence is CASSSKDNGGWSPLHF. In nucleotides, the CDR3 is TGTGCCAGCAGCTCGAAGGACAACGGCGGGTGGTCACCCCTCCACTTT.

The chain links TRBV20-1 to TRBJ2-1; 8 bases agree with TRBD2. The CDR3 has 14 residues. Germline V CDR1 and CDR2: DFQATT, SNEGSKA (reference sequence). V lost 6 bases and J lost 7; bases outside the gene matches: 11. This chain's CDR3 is CSATRGVAGNEQFF. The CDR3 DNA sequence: TGCAGTGCCACGCGGGGGGTCGCGGGTAATGAGCAGTTCTTC.

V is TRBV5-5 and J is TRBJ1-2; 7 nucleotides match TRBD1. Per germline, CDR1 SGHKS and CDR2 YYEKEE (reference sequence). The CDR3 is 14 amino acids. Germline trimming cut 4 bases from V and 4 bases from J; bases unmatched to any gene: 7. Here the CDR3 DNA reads TGTGCCAGCAGCAAAACAGGGGACGGCTATGGCTACACCTTC. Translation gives CASSKTGDGYGYTF.

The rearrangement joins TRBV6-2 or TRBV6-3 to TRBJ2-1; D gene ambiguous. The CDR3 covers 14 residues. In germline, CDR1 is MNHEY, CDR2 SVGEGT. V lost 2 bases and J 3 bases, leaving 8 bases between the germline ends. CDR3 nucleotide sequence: TGTGCCAGCAGTTACGGCACCATCTACAATGAGCAGTTCTTC. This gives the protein CASSYGTIYNEQFF.

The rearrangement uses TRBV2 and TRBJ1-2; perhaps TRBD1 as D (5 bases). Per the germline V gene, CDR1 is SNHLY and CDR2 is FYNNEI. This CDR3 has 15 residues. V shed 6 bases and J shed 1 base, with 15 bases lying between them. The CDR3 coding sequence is TGTGCCAGCAGCCTCCTACAGGCGCTTAACTATGGCTACACCTTC. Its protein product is CASSLLQALNYGYTF.

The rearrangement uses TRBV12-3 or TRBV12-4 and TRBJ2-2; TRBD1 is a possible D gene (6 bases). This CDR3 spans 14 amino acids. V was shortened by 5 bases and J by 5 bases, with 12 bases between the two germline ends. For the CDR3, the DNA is TGTGCCAGCAGTAGGGACATGGGGACCGGGGAGCTGTTTTTT. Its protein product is CASSRDMGTGELFF.

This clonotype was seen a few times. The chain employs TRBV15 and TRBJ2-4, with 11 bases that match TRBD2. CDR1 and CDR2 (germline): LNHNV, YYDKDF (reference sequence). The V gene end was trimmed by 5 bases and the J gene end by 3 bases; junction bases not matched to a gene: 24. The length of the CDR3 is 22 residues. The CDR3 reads CATSSAGVVGLAGLWDKNIQYF. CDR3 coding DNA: TGTGCCACCAGCTCGGCAGGGGTCGTAGGACTAGCGGGTCTGTGGGACAAAAACATTCAGTACTTC.